The clone carrying this T cell receptor beta chain was recorded a few times. Its matching antigen is unknown. Since all of the isolated RNA was reverse transcribed, expressed TCRB transcripts were what got sequenced. Sequencing used immunoSEQ multiplex PCR; TCRdb keeps in-frame clones, though not all of them. The sample has under 850,000 clones, around 15% seen once; the top ten hold 0.02% to 0.025%. This entry is derived from a study of beta chain features in type 1 diabetes. A single heparinised blood sample, averaging about 120 mL, was obtained per donor. General study results and limits: When Type 1 diabetes patients were examined, their TCRB CDR3s proved moderately but significantly shorter in all four CD4+ subsets. Naive, central memory and Treg TCRB repertoires appeared more alike in patients than in healthy donors.

The sequencing sample was made of naive CD4+ T cells from blood. This sequence was found in a man aged 18-30 years with type 1 diabetes.

CDR3 protein: CASSQDTGLTDTQYF. CDR3 DNA sequence: TGCGCCAGCAGCCAAGATACTGGACTCACAGATACGCAGTATTTT. The chain carries TRBV4-1 and TRBJ2-3, with D tentatively TRBD2 (5 bases). V shed 0 bases and J shed 2 bases, with 9 bases lying between them. This CDR3 spans 15 amino acids. Germline V gives CDR1 MGHRA, CDR2 YSYEKL.